This note documents a single T cell receptor (beta chain) sequence. Its specificity is not known. The data originate from a study of response to subunit inactivated influenza vaccine. One entry per CDR3 protein results from TCRdb running MiXCR on the RT-PCR reads. The table includes 300,000 to 350,000 distinct CDR3 sequences, roughly 22% detected once. Germline V lookup: CDR1 SEHNR, CDR2 FQNEAQ (reference sequence). The CDR3 consists of 14 residues. The germline V and J ends were trimmed by 2 bases and 1 base, with 8 bases remaining between them. Study results and limitations: The study's authors posited that every seasonal influenza vaccination enlists few new T cells.

This material consisted of PBMCs from blood, taken roughly 20 months after vaccination. The clonotype was recovered from a man aged 50 to 75 who received an inactivated influenza vaccine. The chain carries TRBV7-9 and TRBJ2-5; D may be TRBD2 (5 bases). CDR3 sequence: CASSLWRVQETQYF. The CDR3 DNA reads as TGTGCCAGCAGCTTATGGCGGGTCCAAGAGACCCAGTACTTC.